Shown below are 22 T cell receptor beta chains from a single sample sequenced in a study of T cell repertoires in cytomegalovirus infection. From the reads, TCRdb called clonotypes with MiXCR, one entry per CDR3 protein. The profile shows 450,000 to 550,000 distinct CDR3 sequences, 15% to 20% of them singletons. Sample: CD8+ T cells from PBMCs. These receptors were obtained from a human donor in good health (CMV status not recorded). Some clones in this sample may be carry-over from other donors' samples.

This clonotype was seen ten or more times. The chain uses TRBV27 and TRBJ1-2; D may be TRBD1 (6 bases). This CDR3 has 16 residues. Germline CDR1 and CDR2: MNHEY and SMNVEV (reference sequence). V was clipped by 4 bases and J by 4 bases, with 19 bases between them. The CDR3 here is CASSYQQADRPYGYTF. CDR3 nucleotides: TGTGCCAGCAGTTATCAACAGGCGGACAGACCCTATGGCTACACCTTC.

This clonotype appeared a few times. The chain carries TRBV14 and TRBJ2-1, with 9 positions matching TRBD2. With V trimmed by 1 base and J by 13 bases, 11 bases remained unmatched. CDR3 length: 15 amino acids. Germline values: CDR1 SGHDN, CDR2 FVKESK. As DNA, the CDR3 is TGTGCCAGCAGCCAAGGGGGACTAGCAAAAGCCTCCCAGTTCTTC. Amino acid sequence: CASSQGGLAKASQFF.

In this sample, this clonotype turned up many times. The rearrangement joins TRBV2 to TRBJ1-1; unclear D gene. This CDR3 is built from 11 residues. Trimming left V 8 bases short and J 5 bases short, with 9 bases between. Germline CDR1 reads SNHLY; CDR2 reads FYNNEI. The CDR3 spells CASWFRTEAFF. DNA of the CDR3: TGTGCCAGCTGGTTTAGGACTGAAGCTTTCTTT. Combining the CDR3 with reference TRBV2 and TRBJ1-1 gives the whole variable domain EPEVTQTPSHQVTQMGQEVILRCVPISNHLYFYWYRQILGQKVEFLVSFYNNEISEKSEIFDDQFSVERPDGSNFTLKIRSTKLEDSAMYFCASWFRTEAFFGQGTRLTVV.

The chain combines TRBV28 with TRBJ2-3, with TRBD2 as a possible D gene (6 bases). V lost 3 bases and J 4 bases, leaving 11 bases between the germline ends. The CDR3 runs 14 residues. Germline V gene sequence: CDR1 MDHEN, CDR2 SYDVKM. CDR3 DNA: TGTGCCAGCAGTTTCGGGAGAGTGGCAGATACGCAGTATTTT. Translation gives CASSFGRVADTQYF.

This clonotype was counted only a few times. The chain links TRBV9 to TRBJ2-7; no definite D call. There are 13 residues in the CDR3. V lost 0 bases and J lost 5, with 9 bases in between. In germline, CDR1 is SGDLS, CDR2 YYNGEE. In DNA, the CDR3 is TGTGCCAGCAGCGTAGATCTTGTCCACGAGCAGTACTTC. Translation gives CASSVDLVHEQYF.

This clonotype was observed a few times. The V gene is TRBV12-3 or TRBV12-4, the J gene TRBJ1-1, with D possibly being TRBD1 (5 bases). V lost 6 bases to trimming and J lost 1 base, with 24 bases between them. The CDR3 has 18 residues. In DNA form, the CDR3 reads TGTGCCAGCAGCGTGGCCCCGGGACCCAAGGGGCAGAACACTGAAGCTTTCTTT. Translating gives CASSVAPGPKGQNTEAFF.

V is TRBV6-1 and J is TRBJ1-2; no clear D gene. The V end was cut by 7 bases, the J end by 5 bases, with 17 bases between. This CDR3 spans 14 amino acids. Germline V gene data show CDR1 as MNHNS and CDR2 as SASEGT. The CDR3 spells CASNAGGNPYGYTF. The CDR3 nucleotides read TGTGCCAGCAACGCTGGCGGGAACCCGTATGGCTACACCTTC.

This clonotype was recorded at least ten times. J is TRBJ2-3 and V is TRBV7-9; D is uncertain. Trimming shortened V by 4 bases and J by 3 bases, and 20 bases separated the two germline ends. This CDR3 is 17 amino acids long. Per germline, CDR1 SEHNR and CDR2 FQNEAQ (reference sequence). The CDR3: CASSSPGARLYTDTQYF. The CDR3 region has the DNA TGTGCCAGCAGCTCGCCCGGCGCGCGGCTGTATACAGATACGCAGTATTTT.

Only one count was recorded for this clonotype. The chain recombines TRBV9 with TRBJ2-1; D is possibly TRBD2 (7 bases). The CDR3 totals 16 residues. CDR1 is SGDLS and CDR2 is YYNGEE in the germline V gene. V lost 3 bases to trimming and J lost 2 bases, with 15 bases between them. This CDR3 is CASSEGGGDTYNEQFF. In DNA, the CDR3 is TGTGCCAGCAGCGAAGGGGGGGGGGATACCTACAATGAGCAGTTCTTC.

The CDR3 DNA reads TGTGCCAGCAGTTACTCGAATTACGCAGGGGGGAATGAGCAGTACTTC. It is translated as CASSYSNYAGGNEQYF. The J gene is TRBJ2-7, the V gene TRBV6-6; D perhaps matches TRBD1 (7 bases). Germline V gene sequence: CDR1 MNHNY, CDR2 SVGAGI (reference sequence). This CDR3 is built from 16 residues. Trimming pared 0 bases from V and 7 bases from J, leaving 19 bases between.

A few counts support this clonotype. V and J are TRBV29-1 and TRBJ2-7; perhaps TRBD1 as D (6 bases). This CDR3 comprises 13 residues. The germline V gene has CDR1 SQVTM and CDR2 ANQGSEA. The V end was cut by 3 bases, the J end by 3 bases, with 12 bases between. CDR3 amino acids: CSVERDNDYEQYF. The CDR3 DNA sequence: TGCAGCGTTGAGAGGGACAACGACTACGAGCAGTACTTC.

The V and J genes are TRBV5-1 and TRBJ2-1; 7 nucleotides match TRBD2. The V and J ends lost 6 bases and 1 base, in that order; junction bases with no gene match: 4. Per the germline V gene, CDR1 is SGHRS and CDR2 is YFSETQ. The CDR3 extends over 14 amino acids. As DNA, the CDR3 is TGCGCCAGCACCCCGGGGGGATCCTACAATGAGCAGTTCTTC. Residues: CASTPGGSYNEQFF. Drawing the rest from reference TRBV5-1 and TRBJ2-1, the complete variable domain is KAGVTQTPRYLIKTRGQQVTLSCSPISGHRSVSWYQQTPGQGLQFLFEYFSETQRNKGNFPGRFSGRQFSNSRSEMNVSTLELGDSALYLCASTPGGSYNEQFFGPGTRLTVL.

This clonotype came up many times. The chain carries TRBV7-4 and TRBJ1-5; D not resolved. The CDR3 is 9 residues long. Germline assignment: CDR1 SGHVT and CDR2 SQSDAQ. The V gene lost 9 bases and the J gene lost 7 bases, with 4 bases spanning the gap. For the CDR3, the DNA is TGTGCCAGGTCGCAGCCCCAGCATTTT. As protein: CARSQPQHF.

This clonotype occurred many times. The CDR3: CASIRTSDYNEQFF. CDR3 DNA: TGTGCCAGCATCCGGACTAGCGACTACAATGAGCAGTTCTTC. The chain uses TRBV28 and TRBJ2-1; 9 bases match TRBD2. The CDR3 spans 14 residues. V trimming: 7 bases; J trimming: 3 bases; junction bases outside the gene matches: 4. Germline-derived CDR1 and CDR2 are MDHEN and SYDVKM.

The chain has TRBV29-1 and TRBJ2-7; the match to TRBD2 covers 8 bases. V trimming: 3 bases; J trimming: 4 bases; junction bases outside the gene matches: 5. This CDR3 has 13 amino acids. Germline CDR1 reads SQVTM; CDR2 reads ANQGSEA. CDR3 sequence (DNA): TGCAGCGTTGAGGGTAGCGGGATTTACGAGCAGTACTTC. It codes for CSVEGSGIYEQYF.

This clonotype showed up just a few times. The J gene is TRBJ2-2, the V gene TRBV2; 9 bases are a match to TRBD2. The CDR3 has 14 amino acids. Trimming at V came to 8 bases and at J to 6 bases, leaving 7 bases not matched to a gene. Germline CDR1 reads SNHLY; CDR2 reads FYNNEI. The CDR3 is CASVGGRAPGELFF. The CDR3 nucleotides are TGTGCCAGCGTTGGCGGGAGGGCCCCCGGGGAGCTGTTTTTT.

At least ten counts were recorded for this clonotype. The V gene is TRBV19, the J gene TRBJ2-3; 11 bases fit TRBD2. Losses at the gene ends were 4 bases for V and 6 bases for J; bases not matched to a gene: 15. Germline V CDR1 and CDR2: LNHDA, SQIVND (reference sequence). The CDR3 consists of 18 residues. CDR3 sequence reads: CASSTLQTSGTQVDTQYF. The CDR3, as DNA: TGTGCCAGTAGTACCCTGCAGACTAGCGGGACGCAAGTGGATACGCAGTATTTT.

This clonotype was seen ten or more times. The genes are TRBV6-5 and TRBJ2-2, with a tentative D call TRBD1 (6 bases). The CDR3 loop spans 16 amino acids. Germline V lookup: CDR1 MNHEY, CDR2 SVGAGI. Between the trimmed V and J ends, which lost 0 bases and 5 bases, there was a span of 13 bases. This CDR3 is CASSYSVGQVTGELFF. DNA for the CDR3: TGTGCCAGCAGTTACTCGGTGGGACAAGTTACCGGGGAGCTGTTTTTT.

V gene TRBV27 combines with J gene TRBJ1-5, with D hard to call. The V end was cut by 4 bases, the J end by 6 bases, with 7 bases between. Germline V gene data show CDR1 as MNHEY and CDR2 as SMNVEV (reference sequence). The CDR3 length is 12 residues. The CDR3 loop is CASSSTAQPQHF. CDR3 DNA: TGTGCCAGCAGTTCGACGGCTCAGCCCCAGCATTTT.

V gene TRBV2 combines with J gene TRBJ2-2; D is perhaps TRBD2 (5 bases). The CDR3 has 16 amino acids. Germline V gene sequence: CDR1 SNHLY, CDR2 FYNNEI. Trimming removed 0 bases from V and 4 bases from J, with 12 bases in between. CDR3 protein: CASSEAKWAGTGELFF. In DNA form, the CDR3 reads TGTGCCAGCAGTGAAGCGAAGTGGGCGGGCACCGGGGAGCTGTTTTTT.

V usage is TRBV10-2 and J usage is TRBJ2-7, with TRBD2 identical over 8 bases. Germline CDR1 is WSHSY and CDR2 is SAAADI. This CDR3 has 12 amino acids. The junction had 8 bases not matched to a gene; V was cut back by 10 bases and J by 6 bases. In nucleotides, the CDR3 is TGCGCCACCGAGAGCGGGAGAGGCGAGCAGTACTTC. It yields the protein CATESGRGEQYF.

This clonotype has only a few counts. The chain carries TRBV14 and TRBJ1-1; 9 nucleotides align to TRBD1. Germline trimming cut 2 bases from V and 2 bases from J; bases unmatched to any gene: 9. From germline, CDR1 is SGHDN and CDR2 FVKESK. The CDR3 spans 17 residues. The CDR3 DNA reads TGTGCCAGCAGCCAAAGGGACAGGGTCTCCTTCAACACTGAAGCTTTCTTT. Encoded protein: CASSQRDRVSFNTEAFF.